These 27 T cell receptor beta chains share one sample of origin, sequenced in a study of blood T cell repertoires in COVID-19. TCRdb's table, derived via immunoSEQ multiplex PCR, lists solely in-frame clones and lacks some. Among roughly 150,000 clones listed, about nine tenths were seen once. The specimen sequenced was peripheral blood. Source of these receptors: a man younger than 35 with COVID-19, enrolled during active disease.

The table lists this clone with a count of one. V usage is TRBV19 and J usage is TRBJ2-7; D might be TRBD2 (5 bases). Trimming cost V 2 bases and J 3 bases, with 20 bases left between them. The CDR3 consists of 17 residues. Germline-derived CDR1 and CDR2 are LNHDA and SQIVND (reference sequence). The chain's CDR3 is CASSISNRPAAYYEQYF. CDR3 DNA: TGTGCCAGTAGTATATCAAACCGTCCAGCGGCTTACTACGAGCAGTACTTC.

The chain has TRBV11-1 and TRBJ2-1; 9 positions agree with TRBD1. The CDR3 is 16 residues long. Germline CDR1 is SGHAT and CDR2 is FQDESV (reference sequence). After removal of 1 base from V and 6 bases from J, the junction contained 7 bases not matched to a gene. The CDR3 nucleotides are TGTGCCAGCAGCTTAGTAGGCGGGACAGGGTCCAATGAGCAGTTCTTC. Its protein is CASSLVGGTGSNEQFF.

This sequence joins TRBV28 and TRBJ1-1; D unclear. The CDR3 has 11 amino acids. Germline CDR1 is MDHEN and CDR2 is SYDVKM. V lost 6 bases and J 3 bases, leaving 5 bases between the germline ends. The CDR3 coding sequence is TGTGCCAGCAGCTCCGACACTGAAGCTTTCTTT. Encoded protein: CASSSDTEAFF.

The chain couples TRBV19 to TRBJ2-1; maybe TRBD2 (5 bases). CDR1 is LNHDA and CDR2 is SQIVND in the germline V gene (reference sequence). Between the trimmed V and J ends, which lost 4 bases and 0 bases, there was a span of 10 bases. This CDR3 is built from 15 residues. The CDR3 is CASSTAVFSYNEQFF. For the CDR3, the DNA is TGTGCCAGTAGTACAGCGGTGTTCTCCTACAATGAGCAGTTCTTC.

This clone was counted many times. The chain has TRBV7-9 and TRBJ2-1; TRBD2 matches 11 bases. This CDR3 contains 14 residues. V was clipped by 1 base and J by 7 bases; unmatched bases: 0. Germline-derived CDR1 and CDR2 are SEHNR and FQNEAQ (reference sequence). DNA of the CDR3: TGTGCCAGCAGCTTAGGGACTAGCGGGAATGAGCAGTTCTTC. It translates to CASSLGTSGNEQFF.

The chain links TRBV7-9 to TRBJ1-1; TRBD1 agrees at 7 bases. V lost 5 bases, J lost 7 bases, and 4 bases stayed unmatched. Germline loops: CDR1 SEHNR, CDR2 FQNEAQ (reference sequence). The CDR3 has 12 amino acids. CDR3 sequence (DNA): TGTGCCAGCAGCACTGGGACAGATGAAGCTTTCTTT. Translated: CASSTGTDEAFF.

The chain is built from TRBV5-6 and TRBJ1-1; D is possibly TRBD1 (6 bases). V was trimmed by 0 bases and J by 4 bases, leaving 16 bases between them. Germline CDR1 reads SGHDT; CDR2 reads YYEEEE. The CDR3 spans 16 residues. The CDR3: CASSLETGFAGTEAFF. CDR3 bases: TGTGCCAGCAGCTTGGAAACAGGGTTTGCGGGCACTGAAGCTTTCTTT. The full variable domain, in which reference TRBV5-6 and TRBJ1-1 provide the parts outside the CDR3, is DAGVTQSPTHLIKTRGQQVTLRCSPKSGHDTVSWYQQALGQGPQFIFQYYEEEERQRGNFPDRFSGHQFPNYSSELNVNALLLGDSALYLCASSLETGFAGTEAFFGQGTRLTVV.

This clone was seen a handful of times. Additional DNA sequences in this sample encode the identical CDR3. This chain uses TRBV25-1 with TRBJ1-1, with D maybe TRBD1 (5 bases). Germline assignment: CDR1 MGHDK and CDR2 SYGVNS. V lost 8 bases and J lost 5, with 21 bases in between. This CDR3 spans 15 amino acids. The DNA of the CDR3 is TGTGCCAGCGGGGGGTTGACGAGTTCGAATACTGAAGCTTTCTTT. Translating gives CASGGLTSSNTEAFF.

This chain links TRBV6-1 with TRBJ2-7; TRBD1 might be the D (6 bases). Trimming shortened V by 2 bases and J by 3 bases, and 11 bases separated the two germline ends. Germline V gives CDR1 MNHNS, CDR2 SASEGT. This CDR3 contains 14 residues. In DNA form, the CDR3 reads TGTGCCAGCAGTGAACGACAGGATTACTACGAGCAGTACTTC. It specifies CASSERQDYYEQYF.

Only one count was recorded for this clone. The J gene is TRBJ1-6, the V gene TRBV4-3; a possible D gene is TRBD1 (5 bases). The CDR3 has 14 residues. Trimming shortened V by 4 bases and J by 5 bases, and 9 bases separated the two germline ends. Germline values: CDR1 LGHNA, CDR2 YSLEER. The CDR3 DNA follows: TGCGCCAGCAGCCCCAGGGCCAATAATTCACCCCTCCACTTT. Residues: CASSPRANNSPLHF.

This chain joins TRBV15 and TRBJ1-5, with D possibly being TRBD1 (6 bases). Germline lookup yields CDR1 LNHNV and CDR2 YYDKDF (reference sequence). V lost 5 bases, J lost 2 bases, and 10 bases lay in between. CDR3 length: 14 amino acids. CDR3 sequence: CATSPQGGNQPQHF. The CDR3 DNA is TGTGCCACCAGCCCACAGGGCGGCAATCAGCCCCAGCATTTT. The full variable domain, in which reference TRBV15 and TRBJ1-5 provide the parts outside the CDR3, is DAMVIQNPRYQVTQFGKPVTLSCSQTLNHNVMYWYQQKSSQAPKLLFHYYDKDFNNEADTPDNFQSRRPNTSFCFLDIRSPGLGDTAMYLCATSPQGGNQPQHFGDGTRLSIL.

This chain uses TRBV7-2 with TRBJ1-2; 9 bases fit TRBD1. J was trimmed by 2 bases and V by 5 bases; bases with no gene match: 6. Per the germline V gene, CDR1 is SGHTA and CDR2 is FQGNSA. The CDR3 has 15 residues. Written as DNA, the CDR3 is TGTGCCAGCAGCCTAAGGACAGGGGCGAACTATGGCTACACCTTC. It is translated as CASSLRTGANYGYTF. Using reference TRBV7-2 and TRBJ1-2 for the parts outside the CDR3, the full variable domain is GAGVSQSPSNKVTEKGKDVELRCDPISGHTALYWYRQSLGQGLEFLIYFQGNSAPDKSGLPSDRFSAERTGGSVSTLTIQRTQQEDSAVYLCASSLRTGANYGYTFGSGTRLTVV.

The gene calls are TRBV5-1 and TRBJ1-5; no firm D call. V shed 0 bases and J shed 5 bases, with 9 bases lying between them. The CDR3 spans 14 residues. Germline V gene data show CDR1 as SGHRS and CDR2 as YFSETQ. The CDR3 region has the DNA TGCGCCAGCAGCTTGGGTCAGGTTGATCAGCCCCAGCATTTT. It encodes CASSLGQVDQPQHF. Full variable domain (remainder filled in from reference TRBV5-1 and TRBJ1-5): KAGVTQTPRYLIKTRGQQVTLSCSPISGHRSVSWYQQTPGQGLQFLFEYFSETQRNKGNFPGRFSGRQFSNSRSEMNVSTLELGDSALYLCASSLGQVDQPQHFGDGTRLSIL.

The chain uses TRBV10-2 and TRBJ2-7, with 7 bases that match TRBD2. CDR1 is WSHSY and CDR2 is SAAADI in the germline V gene. The CDR3 is made up of 15 amino acids. V dropped 8 bases and J dropped 4; count of bases not matched to a gene: 14. CDR3 sequence reads: CASFPVWGEGYEQYF. In DNA form, the CDR3 reads TGCGCCAGCTTCCCAGTCTGGGGGGAGGGTTACGAGCAGTACTTC.

The rearrangement joins TRBV2 to TRBJ1-1; D unresolved. Germline CDR1 SNHLY, CDR2 FYNNEI. Deletions cut 7 bases from V and 0 bases from J, with 12 bases between. The CDR3 length is 14 residues. CDR3 sequence reads: CASMPEKMNTEAFF. DNA for the CDR3: TGTGCCAGCATGCCAGAAAAGATGAACACTGAAGCTTTCTTT.

J is TRBJ2-7 and V is TRBV27, with 9 bases matching TRBD1. This CDR3 has 14 residues. Germline values: CDR1 MNHEY, CDR2 SMNVEV (reference sequence). Losses at the gene ends were 2 bases for V and 5 bases for J; bases not matched to a gene: 4. The CDR3, as DNA: TGTGCCAGCAGTTTAGGGACAGGGCACAACGAGCAGTACTTC. Translated, it gives CASSLGTGHNEQYF.

The V call is TRBV5-4, the J call TRBJ2-1, with D perhaps assigned TRBD1 or TRBD2 (5 bases each). V shed 4 bases and J shed 3 bases, with 17 bases lying between them. Germline loops: CDR1 SGHNT, CDR2 YYREEE (reference sequence). CDR3 length: 16 residues. DNA of the CDR3: TGTGCCAGCAGCCTGGAGGTTGGGGCTTACTACAATGAGCAGTTCTTC. It encodes CASSLEVGAYYNEQFF.

The V gene is TRBV27, the J gene TRBJ2-1; 9 positions agree with TRBD2. V trimming: 2 bases; J trimming: 6 bases; junction bases outside the gene matches: 8. The germline V gene encodes CDR1 MNHEY and CDR2 SMNVEV (reference sequence). The CDR3 totals 16 residues. The DNA of the CDR3 is TGTGCCAGCAGTTTACGGCTAGCGGGAAGGAGCAATGAGCAGTTCTTC. Its protein product is CASSLRLAGRSNEQFF.

Concerning this clone: A junction end diverges from the germline sequence, so it may reflect a read error. The genes are TRBV7-7 and TRBJ2-3; 7 bases fit TRBD2. Germline CDR1 reads SSHAT; CDR2 reads FNYEAQ (reference sequence). CDR3 size: 17 residues. The CDR3 loop is CASSPHPGGSPTDTQYF. CDR3 in DNA: TGTGCTAGCAGCCCCCACCCGGGCGGGAGTCCCACAGATACGCAGTATTTT.

This chain joins TRBV3-1 (or the pseudogene TRBV3-2) and TRBJ2-2, with 12 bases fitting TRBD2. There are 16 residues in the CDR3. CDR1 is LGHDT, CDR2 YNNKEL, per germline (reference sequence). After removal of 1 base from V and 9 bases from J, the junction contained 6 bases not matched to a gene. CDR3 DNA: TGTGCCAGCAGCCAAGTTCCGACTAGCGGGAGCCGGGAGCTGTTTTTT. Residues: CASSQVPTSGSRELFF.

This chain connects TRBV5-6 to TRBJ1-2, with a tentative D call TRBD1 (6 bases). V lost 3 bases to trimming and J lost 5 bases, with 11 bases between them. CDR1 and CDR2 from the germline V gene are SGHDT and YYEEEE. CDR3 length: 13 amino acids. CDR3 loop: CASSSGQHYGYTF. The CDR3 DNA is TGTGCCAGCAGCTCAGGACAGCATTATGGCTACACCTTC.

The rearrangement joins TRBV30 to TRBJ2-2, with TRBD2 identical over 12 bases. The V and J ends lost 0 bases and 4 bases, in that order; junction bases with no gene match: 6. Germline CDR1 and CDR2: GTSNPN and SVGIG (reference sequence). CDR3 size: 17 residues. The CDR3 DNA follows: TGTGCCTGGAGTGTAACTAGCGGGAGGATTCGCACCGGGGAGCTGTTTTTT. Protein: CAWSVTSGRIRTGELFF.

This chain links TRBV27 with TRBJ2-7; possibly TRBD2 for D (5 bases). The CDR3 has 13 amino acids. The germline V gene encodes CDR1 MNHEY and CDR2 SMNVEV (reference sequence). The germline V and J ends were trimmed by 6 bases and 6 bases, with 15 bases remaining between them. CDR3: CASRSYARGEQYF. The CDR3 region has the DNA TGTGCCAGCAGATCCTATGCTCGGGGCGAGCAGTACTTC.

The genes are TRBV27 and TRBJ2-2; D may be TRBD2 (5 bases). V lost 2 bases and J lost 10, with 20 bases in between. Looked up from germline, CDR1 is MNHEY and CDR2 is SMNVEV (reference sequence). The CDR3 loop spans 16 amino acids. CDR3 amino acids: CASSLLQDPGIKELFF. The CDR3 DNA reads TGTGCCAGCAGTTTACTTCAGGACCCGGGGATCAAGGAGCTGTTTTTT.

This chain links TRBV7-8 with TRBJ1-5; TRBD1 matches at 9 bases. J lost 6 bases, V lost 4 bases, and 10 bases had no gene match. CDR1 is SGHVS, CDR2 FQNEAQ, per germline. This CDR3 is 16 amino acids long. The CDR3 is CASSSRRTGEGQPQHF. The CDR3 nucleotides read TGTGCCAGCAGCTCCAGACGGACAGGGGAGGGTCAGCCCCAGCATTTT.

The rearrangement uses TRBV9 and TRBJ2-7; TRBD2 is a possible D gene (5 bases). The CDR3 length is 14 residues. Looked up from germline, CDR1 is SGDLS and CDR2 is YYNGEE. Trimming left V 4 bases short and J 0 bases short, with 11 bases between. In DNA, the CDR3 is TGTGCCAGCAGCCGAGCCGGGGTCTCCTACGAGCAGTACTTC. It encodes CASSRAGVSYEQYF. The full variable domain, its missing parts supplied by reference TRBV9 and TRBJ2-7, is DSGVTQTPKHLITATGQRVTLRCSPRSGDLSVYWYQQSLDQGLQFLIQYYNGEERAKGNILERFSAQQFPDLHSELNLSSLELGDSALYFCASSRAGVSYEQYFGPGTRLTVT.

The chain joins TRBV30 to TRBJ2-1, with 10 bases matching TRBD1. Germline trimming cut 1 base from V and 4 bases from J; bases unmatched to any gene: 1. CDR3 length: 14 amino acids. Germline-derived CDR1 and CDR2 are GTSNPN and SVGIG (reference sequence). The CDR3 is CAWSGQGAYNEQFF. CDR3 DNA: TGTGCCTGGAGTGGACAGGGGGCTTACAATGAGCAGTTCTTC. The variable domain in full, completed from reference TRBV30 and TRBJ2-1, reads SQTIHQWPATLVQPVGSPLSLECTVEGTSNPNLYWYRQAAGRGLQLLFYSVGIGQISSEVPQNLSASRPQDRQFILSSKKLLLSDSGFYLCAWSGQGAYNEQFFGPGTRLTVL.